These T cell receptor beta chains were read from a single sample in a study of blood T cell repertoires in COVID-19. Sequencing was performed with immunoSEQ multiplex PCR; in TCRdb, only in-frame clones are kept and a portion is missing. The table lists approximately 230,000 clones, about nine tenths of them singletons. The sample consisted of peripheral blood. These receptor sequences come from a man aged 25-45 years who had recovered from COVID-19. CDR3s include the opening cysteine and the closing phenylalanine or tryptophan. Fields, in order: CDR3 length, V gene, J gene, CDR3 protein.

>14|TRBV27|TRBJ2-7
CASSTGFPAREQYF
>15|TRBV5-1|TRBJ2-5
CASIRGALSQETQYF
>16|TRBV7-2|TRBJ2-7
CASSYTGGPPSYEQYF
>13|TRBV10-3|TRBJ1-2
CAAKRDERNGYTF
>16|TRBV4-1|TRBJ2-5
CASSPNSYRDGETQYF
>15|TRBV4-2|TRBJ2-1
CASSQEGEGINEQFF
>15|TRBV24-1|TRBJ2-7
CATSAHERGSYEQYF
>13|TRBV27|TRBJ1-6
CASSWDSNSPLHF
>16|TRBV5-1|TRBJ2-3
CASSEASGGWADTQYF
>15|TRBV7-6|TRBJ2-5
CASSLAPGGRETQYF
>15|TRBV7-9|TRBJ1-1
CASSSPGYMNTEAFF
>15|TRBV7-9|TRBJ1-3
CASSPTGSSGNTIYF
>15|TRBV6-6|TRBJ2-5
CASSGTRGYQETQYF
>15|TRBV5-4|TRBJ2-7
CASSLYTGLTYEQYF
>14|TRBV5-6|TRBJ1-2
CASSLPGQGASYTF
>15|TRBV6-5|TRBJ1-1
CASSLYGQGDMKAFF
>14|TRBV6-5|TRBJ2-7
CASSYGQGKYEQYF
>19|TRBV6-2/TRBV6-3|TRBJ2-3
CASSSPGTASPGPTDTQYF
>12|TRBV19|TRBJ2-7
CASSPGYHEQYF
>14|TRBV19|TRBJ1-1
CASSLGQWEAEAFF
>15|TRBV27|TRBJ1-3
CASSPPGDLGNTIYF
>15|TRBV7-8|TRBJ1-1
CASSSIQGGNTEAFF
>15|TRBV6-5|TRBJ1-4
CASRRGTAQNEKLFF
>13|TRBV19|TRBJ2-7
CASSINSEYEQYF
>17|TRBV7-8|TRBJ1-1
CASSSTGGNGGVTEAFF
>15|TRBV5-1|TRBJ1-6
CASSLTNSLNSPLHF
>15|TRBV29-1|TRBJ2-2
CSVQRTGWNTGELFF
>15|TRBV4-1|TRBJ1-2
CASSQEVEFNYGYTF
>15|TRBV11-2|TRBJ1-4
CASSPPGKVNEKLFF
>19|TRBV4-3|TRBJ2-6
CASSQAPGGILSGANVLTF
>12|TRBV5-5|TRBJ2-7
CASSWEGHEQYF
>14|TRBV7-9|TRBJ2-7
CASSVGQLSYEQYF
>13|TRBV6-2/TRBV6-3|TRBJ2-7
CASSSTTVFEQYF
>15|TRBV4-3|TRBJ1-6
CASSQVTGSNSPLHF
>14|TRBV30|TRBJ1-5
CAWSIDRVEQPQHF
>13|TRBV9|TRBJ2-7
CASSIRQAGEQYF
>15|TRBV7-9|TRBJ1-3
CASSSPYEGGNTIYF